The next 8 T cell receptor beta chains were all read from a single sample in a study of OX40 agonist ivuxolimab in advanced cancers. Sequencing was performed with immunoSEQ multiplex PCR; in TCRdb, only in-frame clones are kept and a portion is missing. The table records about 81,000 clones, around 93% of them present only once. The sequenced sample was CD4+ or CD8+ T cells sorted from blood, obtained in a trial of the OX40 agonist ivuxolimab. The receptors come from an adult with an advanced solid tumor such as melanoma, head and neck, liver or kidney cancer.

This clone was recorded only once. The rearrangement links TRBV5-4 to TRBJ2-2; D unresolved. The CDR3 contains 12 residues. The germline V and J ends were trimmed by 0 bases and 7 bases, with 4 bases remaining between them. Germline CDR1 is SGHNT and CDR2 is YYREEE (reference sequence). CDR3 sequence: CASSLASGELFF. CDR3 nucleotide sequence: TGTGCCAGCAGCTTGGCGAGCGGGGAGCTGTTTTTT. Filled out from reference TRBV5-4 and TRBJ2-2, the complete variable domain reads ETGVTQSPTHLIKTRGQQVTLRCSSQSGHNTVSWYQQALGQGPQFIFQYYREEENGRGNFPPRFSGLQFPNYSSELNVNALELDDSALYLCASSLASGELFFGEGSRLTVL.

The V gene is TRBV6-6, the J gene TRBJ2-7; TRBD2 might be the D (6 bases). Trimming removed 6 bases at V and 5 bases at J, with 11 bases between. Germline-derived CDR1 and CDR2 are MNHNY and SVGAGI (reference sequence). The CDR3 sequence is 12 residues long. The CDR3 nucleotides read TGTGCCAGCAGCCCTTGGAGGGACGAGCAGTACTTC. Residues: CASSPWRDEQYF.

This clone has only a few counts. The chain has TRBV19 and TRBJ1-1, with TRBD1 matching 7 bases. The CDR3 covers 19 residues. J gave up 2 bases and V 6 bases, and 21 bases lay outside the gene matches. CDR1 and CDR2 (germline): LNHDA, SQIVND (reference sequence). The CDR3 here is CASSPYGTEDEVGNTEAFF. The CDR3 DNA reads as TGTGCCAGTAGCCCGTACGGGACAGAGGATGAAGTAGGTAACACTGAAGCTTTCTTT. Full variable domain (rest looked up from reference TRBV19 and TRBJ1-1): DGGITQSPKYLFRKEGQNVTLSCEQNLNHDAMYWYRQDPGQGLRLIYYSQIVNDFQKGDIAEGYSVSREKKESFPLTVTSAQKNPTAFYLCASSPYGTEDEVGNTEAFFGQGTRLTVV.

The rearrangement links TRBV5-1 to TRBJ1-2; TRBD1 matches at 9 bases. The germline CDR1 and CDR2 sequences are SGHRS and YFSETQ. V trimming: 3 bases; J trimming: 4 bases; junction bases outside the gene matches: 7. The CDR3 contains 15 residues. CDR3 loop: CASSWATGGPYGYTF. Written as DNA, the CDR3 is TGCGCCAGCAGCTGGGCGACAGGGGGTCCCTATGGCTACACCTTC.

V and J are TRBV27 and TRBJ2-3; TRBD2 matches 10 bases. The CDR3 is made up of 17 amino acids. Per germline, CDR1 MNHEY and CDR2 SMNVEV (reference sequence). With V trimmed by 7 bases and J by 1 base, 11 bases remained unmatched. The CDR3 region has the DNA TGTGCCAGCATCCCCATACTAGCGGGATCTGGCACAGATACGCAGTATTTT. It yields the protein CASIPILAGSGTDTQYF.

The chain is built from TRBV7-8 and TRBJ2-7; the D gene is possibly TRBD1 (5 bases). With 7 bases removed from V and 3 bases from J, the gap between germline ends came to 25 bases. Per the germline V gene, CDR1 is SGHVS and CDR2 is FQNEAQ. This CDR3 has 17 amino acids. The DNA of the CDR3 is TGTGCCAGCACCCTTAGGTCTGGGGTCCAAAGGGGCTACGAGCAGTACTTC. This translates into CASTLRSGVQRGYEQYF. The variable domain in full, completed from reference TRBV7-8 and TRBJ2-7, reads GAGVSQSPRYKVAKRGQDVALRCDPISGHVSLFWYQQALGQGPEFLTYFQNEAQLDKSGLPSDRFFAERPEGSVSTLKIQRTQQEDSAVYLCASTLRSGVQRGYEQYFGPGTRLTVT.

This clone has just one count. The rearrangement links TRBV25-1 to TRBJ2-7; 9 bases align to TRBD2. There are 15 residues in the CDR3. Trimming took 3 bases from V and 3 from J; bases not matched to a gene: 6. CDR1 is MGHDK, CDR2 SYGVNS, per germline. CDR3 in amino acids: CASSEGTSSLYEQYF. CDR3 DNA: TGTGCCAGCAGTGAGGGGACTAGCTCTCTCTACGAGCAGTACTTC.

In its sample, this clone was seen once. This rearrangement joins TRBV4-1 to TRBJ2-7, with D possibly matching TRBD2 (7 bases). The V end was cut by 0 bases, the J end by 3 bases, with 15 bases between. The CDR3 has 16 amino acids. Germline V gene data show CDR1 as MGHRA and CDR2 as YSYEKL. The CDR3 loop is CASSQERAAGHYEQYF. The DNA of the CDR3 is TGCGCCAGCAGCCAAGAACGGGCAGCGGGACACTACGAGCAGTACTTC.